A selection of T cell receptor beta chains follows, all from one sample in a study of T cell responses to AZD1222 COVID-19 vaccine. Method: immunoSEQ multiplex PCR; TCRdb's copy keeps in-frame clones and lacks some. The sample consists of approximately 160,000 clones, approximately 90% of them appearing once. Sequenced material: peripheral blood, taken on day 0 of AZD1222 vaccination. These receptors all stem from an adult in good health. Both conserved end residues are trimmed from each CDR3.

V gene,J gene,CDR3 protein
TRBV7-9,TRBJ1-1,ASSLDRSTEAF
TRBV9,TRBJ2-5,ASSGSGGGETQY
TRBV28,TRBJ1-2,ASSFGGLDYGYT
TRBV9,TRBJ1-6,ASSVGGNSPLH
TRBV4-1,TRBJ2-5,ASKGGGTQETQY
TRBV13,TRBJ2-6,ASSFSGLSGANVLT
TRBV14,TRBJ2-1,ASSLQTSGRPEQF
TRBV15,TRBJ1-3,ATSRDLQVMFSGNTIY
TRBV5-1,TRBJ1-3,ASNSGGGEAGNTIY
TRBV5-1,TRBJ2-7,ASSLERGSYEQY
TRBV6-2/TRBV6-3,TRBJ1-5,ASSSLGGNQPQH
TRBV28,TRBJ1-5,ASSLRIGQPQH
TRBV7-2,TRBJ2-1,ASSRTNYNEQF
TRBV7-8,TRBJ2-5,ASSFQGGVETQY
TRBV4-3,TRBJ1-3,ASSQVPGATSGNTIY
TRBV5-1,TRBJ1-1,ASSPRPGRNTEAF
TRBV9,TRBJ1-5,ASSVGGEDQPQH
TRBV15,TRBJ2-6,ATSRAWTSGRSGANVLT
TRBV6-5,TRBJ1-6,ASSYTTGEYSPLH
TRBV19,TRBJ2-4,ASSIVLGPLNIQY
TRBV28,TRBJ2-3,ASSLDTDTQY
TRBV28,TRBJ1-2,ASIPGQGATGYGYT
TRBV27,TRBJ1-2,ASSPRTGLNYGYT
TRBV19,TRBJ2-1,ASRLQTSGYNEQF
TRBV7-2,TRBJ1-2,ASSSPKDDRANYGYT
TRBV25-1,TRBJ2-5,ASSDQAQGPGGETQY
TRBV28,TRBJ2-7,ASRSTGLDYEQY
TRBV6-5,TRBJ1-1,ASRGLEGIHTEAF
TRBV27,TRBJ2-1,ATRGGTTGSYNEQF
TRBV21-1,TRBJ2-7,ASSQLSWGDEQY
TRBV7-3,TRBJ2-5,ASSPGGRGETQY
TRBV27,TRBJ2-7,ASSLTLLAGDNEQY
TRBV15,TRBJ1-5,ATSTTFYQPQH
TRBV27,TRBJ2-7,ASSLKGPYEQY
TRBV9,TRBJ2-1,ASSAASGRASEQF
TRBV19,TRBJ2-3,ASGRGRGGTQY
TRBV19,TRBJ2-7,ASTPGTTYEQY
TRBV19,TRBJ2-4,ASSISLAENIQY
TRBV9,TRBJ2-1,ASSGSGRARHNEQF
TRBV6-5,TRBJ2-1,ASSYGGRGNNEQF
TRBV6-2/TRBV6-3,TRBJ2-1,ASSPRTVEQF
TRBV23-1,TRBJ1-2,APSGQGAGGYT
TRBV28,TRBJ2-1,ASSFSAGAGYEQF